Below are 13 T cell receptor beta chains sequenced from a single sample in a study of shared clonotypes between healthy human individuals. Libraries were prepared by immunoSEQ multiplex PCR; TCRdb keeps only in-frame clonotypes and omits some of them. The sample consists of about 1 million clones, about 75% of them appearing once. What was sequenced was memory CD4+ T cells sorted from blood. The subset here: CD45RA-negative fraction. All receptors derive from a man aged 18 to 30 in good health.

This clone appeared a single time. The CDR3 spells CASSYLMSSYNEQFF. DNA of the CDR3: TGTGCCAGCAGCTACTTGATGAGCTCCTACAATGAGCAGTTCTTC. The chain links TRBV5-5 to TRBJ2-1; no clear D gene. CDR1 and CDR2 from the germline V gene are SGHKS and YYEKEE (reference sequence). The CDR3 has 15 amino acids. The V end lost 3 bases, the J end lost 0 bases, and 10 bases lay between the germline ends.

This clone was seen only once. The CDR3: CASSLSAAPTYEQYF. The CDR3 DNA follows: TGTGCCAGCAGCTTAAGTGCGGCACCAACCTACGAGCAGTACTTC. This rearrangement joins TRBV7-3 to TRBJ2-7; D not resolved. Trimming left V 1 base short and J 2 bases short, with 12 bases between. From germline, CDR1 is SGHTA and CDR2 FQGTGA. The CDR3 is 15 residues long.

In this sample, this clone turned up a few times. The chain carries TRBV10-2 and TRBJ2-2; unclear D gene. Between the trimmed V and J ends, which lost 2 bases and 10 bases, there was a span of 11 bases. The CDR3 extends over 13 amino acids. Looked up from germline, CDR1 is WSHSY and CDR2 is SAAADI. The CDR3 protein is CASSEQGGVELFF. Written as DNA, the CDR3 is TGCGCCAGCAGTGAGCAAGGTGGTGTGGAGCTGTTTTTT.

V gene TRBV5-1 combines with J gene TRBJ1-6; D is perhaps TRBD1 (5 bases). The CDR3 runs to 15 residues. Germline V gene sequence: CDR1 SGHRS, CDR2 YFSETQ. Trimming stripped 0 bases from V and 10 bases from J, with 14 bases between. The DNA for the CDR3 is TGCGCCAGCAGCTTGGACGGGGGGAAAGAGTCACCCCTCCACTTT. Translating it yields CASSLDGGKESPLHF.

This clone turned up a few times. Here the CDR3 DNA reads TGTGCCTGGGCACAGGGAGTCAATCAGCCCCAGCATTTT. This sequence encodes CAWAQGVNQPQHF. The chain employs TRBV30 and TRBJ1-5, with a weak D call TRBD1 (6 bases). Trimming removed 5 bases from V and 3 bases from J, with 11 bases in between. This CDR3 comprises 13 residues. Germline V lookup: CDR1 GTSNPN, CDR2 SVGIG (reference sequence).

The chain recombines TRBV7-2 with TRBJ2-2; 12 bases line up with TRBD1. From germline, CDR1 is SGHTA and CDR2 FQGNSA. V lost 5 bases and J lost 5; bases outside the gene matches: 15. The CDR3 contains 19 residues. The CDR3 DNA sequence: TGTGCCAGCAGCGTATACGGGACAGGGGGCTGGAGGAGGACCGGGGAGCTGTTTTTT. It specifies CASSVYGTGGWRRTGELFF.

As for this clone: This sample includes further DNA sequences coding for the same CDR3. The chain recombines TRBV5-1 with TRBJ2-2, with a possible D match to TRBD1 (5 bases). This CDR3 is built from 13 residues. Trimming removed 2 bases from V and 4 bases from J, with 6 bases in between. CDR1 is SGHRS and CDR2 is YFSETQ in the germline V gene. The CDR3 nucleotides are TGCGCCAGCAGCTTAGACAGCACCGGGGAGCTGTTTTTT. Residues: CASSLDSTGELFF.

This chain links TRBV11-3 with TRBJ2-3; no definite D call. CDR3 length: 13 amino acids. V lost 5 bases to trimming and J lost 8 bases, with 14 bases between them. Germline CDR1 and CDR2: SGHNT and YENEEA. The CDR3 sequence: CASSLIPDGTQYF. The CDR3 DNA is TGTGCCAGCAGCCTCATCCCCGACGGTACGCAGTATTTT.

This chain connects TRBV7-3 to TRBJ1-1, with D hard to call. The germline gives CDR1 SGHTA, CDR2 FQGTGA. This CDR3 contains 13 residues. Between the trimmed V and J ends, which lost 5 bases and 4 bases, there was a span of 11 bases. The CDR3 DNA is TGTGCCAGCAGCCCTATACCGGGCACTGAAGCTTTCTTT. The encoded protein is CASSPIPGTEAFF.

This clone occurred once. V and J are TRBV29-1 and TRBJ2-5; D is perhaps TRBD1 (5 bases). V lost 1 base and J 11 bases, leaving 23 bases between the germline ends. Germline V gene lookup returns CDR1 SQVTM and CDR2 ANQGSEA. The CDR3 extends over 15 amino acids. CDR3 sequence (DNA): TGCAGCGTTGAAGTTCGTGGCCAGGGAACGGGTGAGCAGTACTTC. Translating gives CSVEVRGQGTGEQYF.

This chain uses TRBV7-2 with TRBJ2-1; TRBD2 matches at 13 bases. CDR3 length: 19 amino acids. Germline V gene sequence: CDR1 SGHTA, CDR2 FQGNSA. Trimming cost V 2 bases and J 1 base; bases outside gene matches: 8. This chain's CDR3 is CASSLPGLAGRISYNEQFF. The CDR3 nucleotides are TGTGCCAGCAGCTTACCGGGACTAGCGGGAAGGATATCCTACAATGAGCAGTTCTTC. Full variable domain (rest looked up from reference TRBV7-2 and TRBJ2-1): GAGVSQSPSNKVTEKGKDVELRCDPISGHTALYWYRQSLGQGLEFLIYFQGNSAPDKSGLPSDRFSAERTGGSVSTLTIQRTQQEDSAVYLCASSLPGLAGRISYNEQFFGPGTRLTVL.

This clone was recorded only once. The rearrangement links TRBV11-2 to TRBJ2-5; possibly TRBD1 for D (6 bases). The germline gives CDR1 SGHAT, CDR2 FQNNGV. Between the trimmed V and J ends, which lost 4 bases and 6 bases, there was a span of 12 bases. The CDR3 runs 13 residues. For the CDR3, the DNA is TGTGCCAGCAGCTACCAGGGGACGCAGACCCAGTACTTC. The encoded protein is CASSYQGTQTQYF.

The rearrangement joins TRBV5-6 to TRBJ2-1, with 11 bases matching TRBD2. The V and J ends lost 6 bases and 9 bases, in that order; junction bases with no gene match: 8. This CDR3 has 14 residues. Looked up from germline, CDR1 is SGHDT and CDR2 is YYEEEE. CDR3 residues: CASTPLAGGSEQFF. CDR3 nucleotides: TGTGCCAGCACTCCCCTAGCGGGAGGAAGTGAGCAGTTCTTC.